This T cell receptor (beta chain) was recorded in a study of blood T cell repertoires in COVID-19. In the authors' workflow: The authors estimated nucleated cell counts from reference gene primer amplification. Only in-frame clones appear in the TCRdb table, and some are missing; sequencing was by immunoSEQ multiplex PCR. The DNA gave D and trimming, while V, J and clone size come from that table. The sample carries tens of thousands of clones, about 85% recorded once. Germline CDR1 and CDR2: MNHEY and SVGEGT. Between the trimmed V and J ends, which lost 2 bases and 4 bases, there was a span of 15 bases. The CDR3 loop spans 15 amino acids.

Sequenced input: peripheral blood. This sequence was found in a woman in her 50s with active or convalescent COVID-19. The chain recombines TRBV6-2 or TRBV6-3 with TRBJ2-7; D might be TRBD2 (6 bases). The CDR3 sequence is CASSYRRAPLYEQYF. The CDR3 DNA sequence: TGTGCCAGCAGTTACAGGAGGGCCCCGTTGTACGAGCAGTACTTC.